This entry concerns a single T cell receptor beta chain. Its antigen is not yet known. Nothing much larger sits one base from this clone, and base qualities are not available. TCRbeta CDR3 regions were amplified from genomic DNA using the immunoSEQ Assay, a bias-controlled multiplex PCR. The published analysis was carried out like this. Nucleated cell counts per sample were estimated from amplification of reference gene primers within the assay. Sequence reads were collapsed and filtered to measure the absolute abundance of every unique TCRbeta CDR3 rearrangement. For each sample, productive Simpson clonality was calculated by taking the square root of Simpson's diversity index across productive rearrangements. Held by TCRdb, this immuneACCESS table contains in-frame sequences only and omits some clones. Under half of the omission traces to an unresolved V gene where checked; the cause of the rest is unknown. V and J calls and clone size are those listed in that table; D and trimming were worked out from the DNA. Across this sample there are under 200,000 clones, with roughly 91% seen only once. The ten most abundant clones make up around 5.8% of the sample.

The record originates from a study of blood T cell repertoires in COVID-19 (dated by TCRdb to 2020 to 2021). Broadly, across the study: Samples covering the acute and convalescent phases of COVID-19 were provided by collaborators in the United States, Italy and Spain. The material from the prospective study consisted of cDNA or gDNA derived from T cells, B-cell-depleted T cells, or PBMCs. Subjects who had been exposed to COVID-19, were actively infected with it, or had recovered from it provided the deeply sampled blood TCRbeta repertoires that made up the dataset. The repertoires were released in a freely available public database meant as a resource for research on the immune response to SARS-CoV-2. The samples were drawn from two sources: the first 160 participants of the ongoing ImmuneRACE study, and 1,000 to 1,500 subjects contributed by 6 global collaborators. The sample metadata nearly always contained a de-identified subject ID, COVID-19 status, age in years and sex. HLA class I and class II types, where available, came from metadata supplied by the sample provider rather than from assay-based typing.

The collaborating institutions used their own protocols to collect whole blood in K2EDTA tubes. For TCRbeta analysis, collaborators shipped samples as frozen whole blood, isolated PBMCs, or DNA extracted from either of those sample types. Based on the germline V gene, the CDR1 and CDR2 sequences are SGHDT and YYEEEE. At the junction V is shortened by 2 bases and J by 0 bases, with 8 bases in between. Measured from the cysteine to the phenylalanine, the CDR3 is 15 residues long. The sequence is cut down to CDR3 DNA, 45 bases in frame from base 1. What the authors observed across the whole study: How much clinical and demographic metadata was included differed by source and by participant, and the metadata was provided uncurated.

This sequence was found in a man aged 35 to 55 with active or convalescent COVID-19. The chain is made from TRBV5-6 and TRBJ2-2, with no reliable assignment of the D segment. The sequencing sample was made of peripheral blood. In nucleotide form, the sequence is TGTGCCAGCAGCTTAGGCAGGACGAACACCGGGGAGCTGTTTTTT. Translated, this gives CASSLGRTNTGELFF.